Sequencing of this T cell receptor (beta chain) was carried out in a study of cytomegalovirus exposure and HLA in healthy donors. This PCR relied on a set of 60 Vbeta primers and 13 Jbeta primers. Using immunoSEQ multiplex PCR, the repertoire was profiled, and TCRdb retains in-frame clones only, with some absent. Seen here are 90,000 to 100,000 clones, 50% to 75% observed once, and the top ten hold about 3.9%. Germline CDR1 ENHRY, CDR2 SYGVKD. The CDR3 consists of 16 residues. J lost 1 base, V lost 11 bases, and 9 bases had no gene match. The receptor was isolated from a man aged 25 to 45 in good health and CMV-seronegative. This chain uses TRBV10-3 with TRBJ2-3, with TRBD2 identical over 13 bases. The sequenced material came from PBMCs. The CDR3 here is CAAQEGLAGGTDTQYF. The CDR3 nucleotides read TGTGCCGCACAGGAAGGACTAGCGGGGGGCACAGATACGCAGTATTTT.